This entry concerns a single T cell receptor beta chain. What it binds is not known. Germline values: CDR1 SGHTA, CDR2 FQGNSA. After removal of 5 bases from V and 8 bases from J, the junction contained 5 bases not matched to a gene. This CDR3 has 14 amino acids. The data were taken from a study of T cell responses to AZD1222 COVID-19 vaccine. Overall study findings and caveats: Regions 160-218 and 743-854 held dominance among vaccine-associated CD4 TCRs, which spanned spike. The donors showed a predominance of white British ancestry and of females, with possible underestimation of clonal diversity. The number of AZD1222 recipients seropositive at baseline was only 6 or 7. Two AZD1222 doses significantly raised spike-specific TCR breadth and depth over controls.

Sequencing was performed with immunoSEQ multiplex PCR; in TCRdb, only in-frame clones are kept and a portion is missing. The table has about 150,000 clones, less than 95% seen once. This clonotype originated in an adult in good health. The J gene is TRBJ1-6, the V gene TRBV7-2; 8 nucleotides line up with TRBD1. The source material was peripheral blood, sampled on day 0 of AZD1222 vaccination. CDR3 residues: CASSLTGADSPLHF. The DNA for the CDR3 is TGTGCCAGCAGCCTGACAGGGGCCGATTCACCCCTCCACTTT.